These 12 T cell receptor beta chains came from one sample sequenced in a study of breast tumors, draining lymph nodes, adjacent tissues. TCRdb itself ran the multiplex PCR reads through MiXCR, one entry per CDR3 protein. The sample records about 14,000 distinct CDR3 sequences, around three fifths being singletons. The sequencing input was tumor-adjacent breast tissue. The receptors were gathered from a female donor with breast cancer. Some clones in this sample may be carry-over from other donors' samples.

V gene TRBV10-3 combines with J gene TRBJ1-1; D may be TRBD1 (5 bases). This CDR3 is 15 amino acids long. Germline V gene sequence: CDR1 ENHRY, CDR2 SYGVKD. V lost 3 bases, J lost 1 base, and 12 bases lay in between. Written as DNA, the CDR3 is TGTGCCATCAGTGACCCCGGACACGAGAACACTGAAGCTTTCTTT. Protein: CAISDPGHENTEAFF.

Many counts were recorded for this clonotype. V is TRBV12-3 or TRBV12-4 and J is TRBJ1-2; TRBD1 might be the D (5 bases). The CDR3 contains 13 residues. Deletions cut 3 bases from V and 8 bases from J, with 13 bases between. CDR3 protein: CASSLGRTLGYTF. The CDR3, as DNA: TGTGCCAGCAGTTTGGGACGGACGCTGGGCTACACCTTC.

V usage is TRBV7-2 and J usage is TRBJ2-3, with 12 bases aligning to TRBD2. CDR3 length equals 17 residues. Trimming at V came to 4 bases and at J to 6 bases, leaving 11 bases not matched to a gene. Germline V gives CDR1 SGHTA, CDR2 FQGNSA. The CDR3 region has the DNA TGTGCCAGCAGCTACTTCGGGACTAGCGGGTTAAGGGATACGCAGTATTTT. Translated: CASSYFGTSGLRDTQYF.

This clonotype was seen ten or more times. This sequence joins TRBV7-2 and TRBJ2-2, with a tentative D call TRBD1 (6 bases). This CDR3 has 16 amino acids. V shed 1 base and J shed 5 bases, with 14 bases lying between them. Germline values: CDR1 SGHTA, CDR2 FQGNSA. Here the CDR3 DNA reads TGTGCCAGCAGCTTAGATATAGGGGGTTGGACCGGGGAGCTGTTTTTT. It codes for CASSLDIGGWTGELFF.

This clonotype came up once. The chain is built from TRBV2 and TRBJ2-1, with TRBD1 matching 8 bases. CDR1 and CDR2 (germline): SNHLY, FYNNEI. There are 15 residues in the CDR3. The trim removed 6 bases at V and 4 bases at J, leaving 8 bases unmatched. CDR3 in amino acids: CASRPVGQVYNEQFF. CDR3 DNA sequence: TGTGCCAGCAGACCAGTGGGACAGGTTTACAATGAGCAGTTCTTC.

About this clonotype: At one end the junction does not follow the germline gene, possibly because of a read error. This chain's CDR3 is CSARAGGASSEQYF. The DNA of the CDR3 is TGCAGTGCTAGAGCTGGCGGTGCGTCCTCCGAGCAGTACTTC. The rearrangement links TRBV20-1 to TRBJ2-5; D remains unclear. The end of the DNA fits TRBJ2-7 better, so the J call may be wrong. Germline V gene lookup returns CDR1 DFQATT and CDR2 SNEGSKA (reference sequence). The CDR3 sequence is 14 residues long.

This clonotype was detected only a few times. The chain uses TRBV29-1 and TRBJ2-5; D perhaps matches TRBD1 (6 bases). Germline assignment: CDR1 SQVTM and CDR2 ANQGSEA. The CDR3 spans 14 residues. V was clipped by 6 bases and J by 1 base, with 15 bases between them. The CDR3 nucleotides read TGCAGCGTGGCCGCTACAGGGATCCAAGAGACCCAGTACTTC. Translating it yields CSVAATGIQETQYF.

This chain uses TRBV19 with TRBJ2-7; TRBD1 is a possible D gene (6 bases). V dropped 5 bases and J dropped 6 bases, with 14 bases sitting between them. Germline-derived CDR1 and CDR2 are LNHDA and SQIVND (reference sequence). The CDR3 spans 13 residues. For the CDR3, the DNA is TGTGCCAGTAGTTCCTTCGGACAGACCGAGCAGTACTTC. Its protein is CASSSFGQTEQYF.

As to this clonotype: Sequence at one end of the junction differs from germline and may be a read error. This CDR3 reads CASSSTGGPWDEPYF. DNA of the CDR3: TGTGCCAGCAGCTCCACGGGAGGGCCATGGGACGAGCCGTACTTC. The chain links TRBV9 to TRBJ2-7; 8 bases align to TRBD2. The CDR3 length is 15 residues. The germline CDR1 and CDR2 sequences are SGDLS and YYNGEE.

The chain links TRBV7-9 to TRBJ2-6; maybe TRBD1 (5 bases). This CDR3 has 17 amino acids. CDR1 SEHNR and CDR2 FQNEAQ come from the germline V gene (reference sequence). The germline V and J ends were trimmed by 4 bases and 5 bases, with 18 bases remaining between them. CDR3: CASSYSQGIYWANVLTF. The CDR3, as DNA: TGTGCCAGCAGCTATAGCCAGGGCATCTATTGGGCCAACGTCCTGACTTTC.

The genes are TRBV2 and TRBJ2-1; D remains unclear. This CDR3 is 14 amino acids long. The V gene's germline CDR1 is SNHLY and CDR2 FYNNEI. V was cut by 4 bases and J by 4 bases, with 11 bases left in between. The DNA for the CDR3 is TGTGCCAGCAGTGTGTTAGCTGCGTACAATGAGCAGTTCTTC. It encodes CASSVLAAYNEQFF.

In DNA, the CDR3 is TGCAGTGCTAGAGCGGGCCGAGAGACCCAGTACTTC. This encodes CSARAGRETQYF. V and J are TRBV20-1 and TRBJ2-5, with D uncertain. CDR3 length: 12 amino acids. V lost 1 base to trimming and J lost 4 bases, with 7 bases between them. In germline, CDR1 is DFQATT, CDR2 SNEGSKA (reference sequence).